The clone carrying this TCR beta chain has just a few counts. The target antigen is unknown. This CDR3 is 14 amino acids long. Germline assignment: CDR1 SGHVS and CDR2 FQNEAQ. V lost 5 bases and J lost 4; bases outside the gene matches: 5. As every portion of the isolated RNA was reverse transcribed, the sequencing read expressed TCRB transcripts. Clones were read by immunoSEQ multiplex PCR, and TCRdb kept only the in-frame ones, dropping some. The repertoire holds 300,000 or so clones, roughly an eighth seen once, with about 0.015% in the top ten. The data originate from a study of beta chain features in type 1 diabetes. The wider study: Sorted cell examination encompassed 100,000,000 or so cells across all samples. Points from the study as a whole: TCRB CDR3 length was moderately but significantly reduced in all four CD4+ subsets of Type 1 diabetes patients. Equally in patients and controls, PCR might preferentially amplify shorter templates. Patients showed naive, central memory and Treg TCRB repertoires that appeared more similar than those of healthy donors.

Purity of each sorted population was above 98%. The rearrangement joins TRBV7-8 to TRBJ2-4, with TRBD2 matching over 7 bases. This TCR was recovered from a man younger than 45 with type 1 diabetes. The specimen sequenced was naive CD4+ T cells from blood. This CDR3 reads CASSTGTTKNIQYF. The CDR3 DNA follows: TGTGCCAGCAGCACCGGGACTACGAAAAACATTCAGTACTTC.